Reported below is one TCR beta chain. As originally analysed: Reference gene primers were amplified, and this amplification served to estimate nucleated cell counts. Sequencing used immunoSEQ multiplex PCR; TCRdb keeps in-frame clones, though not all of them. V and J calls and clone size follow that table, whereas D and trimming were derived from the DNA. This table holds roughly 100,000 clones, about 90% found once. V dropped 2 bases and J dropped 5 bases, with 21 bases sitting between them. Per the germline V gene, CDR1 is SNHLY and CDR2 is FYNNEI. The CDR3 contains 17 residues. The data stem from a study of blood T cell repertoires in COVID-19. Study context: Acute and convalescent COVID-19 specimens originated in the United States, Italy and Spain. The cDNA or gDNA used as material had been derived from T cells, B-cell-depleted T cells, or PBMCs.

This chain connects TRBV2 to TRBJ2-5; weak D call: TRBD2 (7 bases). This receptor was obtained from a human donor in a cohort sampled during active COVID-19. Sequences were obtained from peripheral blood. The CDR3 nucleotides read TGTGCCAGCAGTGAAAGCCCCGGGGGGCCCCCTCAGGAGACCCAGTACTTC. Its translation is CASSESPGGPPQETQYF.